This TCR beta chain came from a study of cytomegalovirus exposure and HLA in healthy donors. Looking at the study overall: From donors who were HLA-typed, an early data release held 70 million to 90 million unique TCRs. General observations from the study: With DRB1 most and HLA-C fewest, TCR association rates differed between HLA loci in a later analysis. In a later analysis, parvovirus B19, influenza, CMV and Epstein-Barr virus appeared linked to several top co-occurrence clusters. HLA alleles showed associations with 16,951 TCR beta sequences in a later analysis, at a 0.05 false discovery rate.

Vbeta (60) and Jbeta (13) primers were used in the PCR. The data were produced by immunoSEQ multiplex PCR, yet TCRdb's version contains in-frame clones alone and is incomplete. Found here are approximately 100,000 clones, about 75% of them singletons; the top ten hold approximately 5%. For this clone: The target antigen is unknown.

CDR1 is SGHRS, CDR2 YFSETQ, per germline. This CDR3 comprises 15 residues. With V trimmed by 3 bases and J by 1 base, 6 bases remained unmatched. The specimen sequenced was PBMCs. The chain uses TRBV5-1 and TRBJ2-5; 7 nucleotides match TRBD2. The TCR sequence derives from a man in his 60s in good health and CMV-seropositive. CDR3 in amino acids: CASSYLGGVQETQYF. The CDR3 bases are TGCGCCAGCAGCTATTTGGGGGGGGTCCAAGAGACCCAGTACTTC.